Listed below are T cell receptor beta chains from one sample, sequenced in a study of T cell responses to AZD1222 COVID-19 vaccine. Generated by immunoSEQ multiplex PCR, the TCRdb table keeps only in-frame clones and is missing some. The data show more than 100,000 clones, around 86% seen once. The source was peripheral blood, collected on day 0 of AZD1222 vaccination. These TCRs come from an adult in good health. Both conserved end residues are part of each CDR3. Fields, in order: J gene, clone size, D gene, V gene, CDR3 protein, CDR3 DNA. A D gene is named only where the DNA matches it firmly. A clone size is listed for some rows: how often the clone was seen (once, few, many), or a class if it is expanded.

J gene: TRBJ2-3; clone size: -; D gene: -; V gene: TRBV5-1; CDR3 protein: CASSPHRSRASSTDTQYF; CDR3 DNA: TGCGCCAGCAGCCCGCACCGAAGCAGGGCCTCTAGCACAGATACGCAGTATTTT
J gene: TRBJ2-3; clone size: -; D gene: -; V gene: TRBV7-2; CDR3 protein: CASSLRGSRTDTQYF; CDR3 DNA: TGTGCCAGCAGCTTAAGGGGCAGCCGCACAGATACGCAGTATTTT
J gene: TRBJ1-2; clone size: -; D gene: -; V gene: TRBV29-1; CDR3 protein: CSVVSRGRYGYTF; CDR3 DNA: TGCAGCGTTGTCTCTCGGGGGCGCTATGGCTACACCTTC
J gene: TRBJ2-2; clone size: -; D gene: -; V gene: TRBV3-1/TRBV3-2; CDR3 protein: CASSPRTGELFF; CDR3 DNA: TGTGCCAGCAGCCCTAGGACCGGGGAGCTGTTTTTT
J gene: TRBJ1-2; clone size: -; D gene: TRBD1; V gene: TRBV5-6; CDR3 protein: CASSRQGGGYTF; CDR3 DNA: TGTGCCAGCAGCCGACAGGGTGGTGGCTACACCTTC
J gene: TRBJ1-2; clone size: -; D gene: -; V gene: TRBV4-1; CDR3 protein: CASSQGLAEPNYGYTF; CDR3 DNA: TGCGCCAGCAGCCAAGGTCTGGCGGAGCCTAACTATGGCTACACCTTC
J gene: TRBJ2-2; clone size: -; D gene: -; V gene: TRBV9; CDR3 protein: CASNMGKNTGELFF; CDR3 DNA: TGTGCCAGCAATATGGGGAAGAACACCGGGGAGCTGTTTTTT
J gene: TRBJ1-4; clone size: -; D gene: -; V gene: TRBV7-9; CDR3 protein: CASSRGMEEKLFF; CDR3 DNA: TGTGCCAGCTCCCGGGGAATGGAAGAAAAACTGTTTTTT
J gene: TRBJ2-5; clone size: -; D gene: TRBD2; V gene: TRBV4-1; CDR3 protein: CASSDRLAGGEETQYF; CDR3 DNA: TGCGCCAGCAGCGATCGACTAGCGGGGGGAGAAGAGACCCAGTACTTC
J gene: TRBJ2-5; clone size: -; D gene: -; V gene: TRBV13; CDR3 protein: CASSLSDAVKTQYF; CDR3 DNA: TGTGCCAGCAGCTTAAGTGACGCCGTGAAGACCCAGTACTTC
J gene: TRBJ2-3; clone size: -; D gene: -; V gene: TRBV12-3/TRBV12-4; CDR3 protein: CASSLVGNTQYF; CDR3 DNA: TGTGCCAGCAGTTTGGTAGGGAATACGCAGTATTTT
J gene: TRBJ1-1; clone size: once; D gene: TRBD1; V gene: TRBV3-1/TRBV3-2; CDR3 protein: CASERGQEAFF; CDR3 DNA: TGTGCCAGCGAAAGGGGGCAAGAAGCTTTCTTT
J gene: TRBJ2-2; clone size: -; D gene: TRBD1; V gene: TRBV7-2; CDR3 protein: CASSPWDRATGELFF; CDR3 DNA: TGTGCCAGCAGCCCTTGGGACAGGGCCACCGGGGAGCTGTTTTTT
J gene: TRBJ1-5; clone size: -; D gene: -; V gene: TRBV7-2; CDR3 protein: CASSLGGGNQPQHF; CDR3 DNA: TGTGCCAGCAGCTTAGGAGGGGGCAATCAGCCCCAGCATTTT
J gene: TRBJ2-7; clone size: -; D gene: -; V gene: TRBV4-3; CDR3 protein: CASSQVEGSSYEQYF; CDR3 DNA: TGCGCCAGCAGCCAAGTGGAGGGTAGCTCCTACGAGCAGTACTTC
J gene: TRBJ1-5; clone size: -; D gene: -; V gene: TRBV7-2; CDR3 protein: CASSLGAGYYQPQHF; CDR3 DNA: TGTGCCAGCAGCTTAGGGGCAGGGTATTATCAGCCCCAGCATTTT
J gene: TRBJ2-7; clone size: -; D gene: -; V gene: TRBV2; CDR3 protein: CASSFDRLSPYEQYF; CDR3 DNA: TGTGCCAGCAGTTTTGATAGATTGTCACCCTACGAGCAGTACTTC
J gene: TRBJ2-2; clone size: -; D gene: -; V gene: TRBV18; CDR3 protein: CASSLPRVPGELFF; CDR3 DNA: TGTGCCAGCTCACTGCCCAGGGTTCCCGGGGAGCTGTTTTTT
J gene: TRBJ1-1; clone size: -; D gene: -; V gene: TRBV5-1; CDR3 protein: CASSQDTNTEAFF; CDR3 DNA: TGCGCCAGCAGCCAGGACACAAACACTGAAGCTTTCTTT
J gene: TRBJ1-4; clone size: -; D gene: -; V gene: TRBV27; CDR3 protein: CASSLNGGNFEKLFF; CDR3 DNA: TGTGCCAGCAGTTTAAATGGTGGGAACTTTGAAAAACTGTTTTTT
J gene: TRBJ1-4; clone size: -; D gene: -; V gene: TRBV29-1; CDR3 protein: CSNRDPARDEKLFF; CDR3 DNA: TGCAGCAACCGGGACCCCGCCCGGGATGAAAAACTGTTTTTT
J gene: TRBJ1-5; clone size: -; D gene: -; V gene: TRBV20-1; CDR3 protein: CSASGDTSNQPQHF; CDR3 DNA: TGCAGTGCCAGTGGGGACACTAGCAATCAGCCCCAGCATTTT
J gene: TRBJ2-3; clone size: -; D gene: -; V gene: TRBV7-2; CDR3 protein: CASSLGGLGDTQYF; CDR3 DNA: TGTGCCAGCAGCTTAGGGGGTCTAGGGGATACGCAGTATTTT
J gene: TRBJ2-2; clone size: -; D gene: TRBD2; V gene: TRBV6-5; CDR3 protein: CASRGAGVNTGELFF; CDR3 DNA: TGTGCCAGCAGAGGGGCGGGGGTTAACACCGGGGAGCTGTTTTTT
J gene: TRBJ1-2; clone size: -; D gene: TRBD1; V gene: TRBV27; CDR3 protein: CASSPRGNYGYTF; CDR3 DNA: TGTGCCAGCAGTCCCAGGGGGAACTATGGCTACACCTTC
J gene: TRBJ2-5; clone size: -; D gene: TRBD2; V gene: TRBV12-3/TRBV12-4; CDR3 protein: CASSFGGTETQYF; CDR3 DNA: TGTGCCAGCAGTTTCGGGGGGACCGAGACCCAGTACTTC
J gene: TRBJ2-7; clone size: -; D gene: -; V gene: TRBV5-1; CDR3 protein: CASSGPGRSSYEQYF; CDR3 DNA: TGCGCCAGCAGCGGACCGGGACGGAGCTCCTACGAGCAGTACTTC
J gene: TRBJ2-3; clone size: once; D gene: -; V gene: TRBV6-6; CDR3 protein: CASDGTDTQYF; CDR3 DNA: TGTGCCAGCGACGGCACAGATACGCAGTATTTT
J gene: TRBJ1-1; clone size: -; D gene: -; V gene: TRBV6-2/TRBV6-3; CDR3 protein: CASSYIPLLEGGNTEAFF; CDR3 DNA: TGTGCCAGCAGTTATATCCCCCTTTTAGAGGGCGGAAACACTGAAGCTTTCTTT
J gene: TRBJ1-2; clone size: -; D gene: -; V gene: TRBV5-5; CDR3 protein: CASSLGRGNYGYTF; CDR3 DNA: TGTGCCAGCAGCTTGGGGAGGGGGAACTATGGCTACACCTTC
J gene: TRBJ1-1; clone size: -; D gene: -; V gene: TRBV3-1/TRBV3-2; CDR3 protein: CASSPWAENTEAFF; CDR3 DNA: TGTGCCAGCAGTCCCTGGGCGGAGAACACTGAAGCTTTCTTT
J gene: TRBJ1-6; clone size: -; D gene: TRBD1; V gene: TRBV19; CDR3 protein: CASSITGVNSPLHF; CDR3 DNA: TGTGCCAGTAGTATCACAGGGGTCAATTCACCCCTCCACTTT
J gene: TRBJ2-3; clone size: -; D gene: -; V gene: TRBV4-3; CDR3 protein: CASSLGYGTDTQYF; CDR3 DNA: TGCGCCAGCAGCCTGGGCTACGGCACAGATACGCAGTATTTT
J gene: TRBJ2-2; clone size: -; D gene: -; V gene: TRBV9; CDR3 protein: CASSVGQITGELFF; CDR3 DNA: TGTGCCAGCAGCGTAGGACAGATCACCGGGGAGCTGTTTTTT
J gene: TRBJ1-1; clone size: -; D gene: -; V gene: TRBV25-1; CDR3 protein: CASAKVRTEAFF; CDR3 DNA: TGTGCCAGCGCCAAGGTCCGGACTGAAGCTTTCTTT
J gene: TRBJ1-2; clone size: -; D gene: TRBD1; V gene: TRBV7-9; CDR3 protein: CASSFLGGGYTF; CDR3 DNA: TGTGCCAGCAGCTTCCTAGGGGGCGGCTACACCTTC
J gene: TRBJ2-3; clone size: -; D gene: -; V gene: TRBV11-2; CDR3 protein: CASSLRTDTQYF; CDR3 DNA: TGTGCCAGCAGCTTAAGGACAGATACGCAGTATTTT
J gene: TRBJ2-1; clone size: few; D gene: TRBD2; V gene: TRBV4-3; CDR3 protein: CASRSSGGSYNEQFF; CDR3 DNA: TGCGCCAGCAGGAGTAGCGGGGGCTCCTACAATGAGCAGTTCTTC
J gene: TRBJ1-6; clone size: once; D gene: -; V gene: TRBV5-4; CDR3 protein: CASSPMVGNSPLHF; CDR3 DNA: TGTGCCAGCAGCCCGATGGTCGGTAATTCACCCCTCCACTTT
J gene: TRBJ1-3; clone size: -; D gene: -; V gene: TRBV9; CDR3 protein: CASSVGGRLTGNTIYF; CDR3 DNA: TGTGCCAGCAGCGTAGGCGGACGGCTGACTGGAAACACCATATATTTT
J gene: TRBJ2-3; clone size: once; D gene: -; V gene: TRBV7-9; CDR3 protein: CASSLVADRASTDTQYF; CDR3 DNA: TGTGCCAGCAGCTTAGTGGCTGACAGAGCTAGCACAGATACGCAGTATTTT
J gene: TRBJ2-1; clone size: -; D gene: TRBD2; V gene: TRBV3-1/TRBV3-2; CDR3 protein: CASSPGMTSGGKEQFF; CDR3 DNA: TGTGCCAGCAGCCCGGGAATGACTAGCGGGGGAAAAGAGCAGTTCTTC
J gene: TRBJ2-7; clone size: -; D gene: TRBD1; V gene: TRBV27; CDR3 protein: CASSPLTGGVTPFAYEQYF; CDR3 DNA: TGTGCCAGCAGTCCTCTAACAGGGGGCGTGACTCCTTTCGCCTACGAGCAGTACTTC
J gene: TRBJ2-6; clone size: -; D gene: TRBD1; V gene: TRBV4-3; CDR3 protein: CASSQVPTGVSGANVLTF; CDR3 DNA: TGCGCCAGCAGCCAAGTTCCTACAGGGGTTTCTGGGGCCAACGTCCTGACTTTC
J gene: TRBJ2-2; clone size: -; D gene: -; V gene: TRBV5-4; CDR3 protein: CASSLVRTEGGGELFF; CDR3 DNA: TGTGCCAGCAGCTTGGTTCGGACTGAGGGTGGCGGGGAGCTGTTTTTT
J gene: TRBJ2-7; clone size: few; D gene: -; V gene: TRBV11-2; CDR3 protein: CASSPHYEQYF; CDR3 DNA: TGTGCCAGCAGCCCTCACTACGAGCAGTACTTC
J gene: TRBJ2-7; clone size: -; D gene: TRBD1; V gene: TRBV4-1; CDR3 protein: CASSQLPGQDTFGEQYF; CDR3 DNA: TGCGCCAGCAGCCAATTACCGGGACAGGATACTTTCGGCGAGCAGTACTTC
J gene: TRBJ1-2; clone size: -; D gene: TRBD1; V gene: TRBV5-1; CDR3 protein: CASSLTQGEHYGYTF; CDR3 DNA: TGCGCCAGCAGCTTAACACAGGGGGAGCACTATGGCTACACCTTC
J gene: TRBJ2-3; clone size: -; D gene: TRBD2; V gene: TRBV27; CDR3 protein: CASSFDPETSGADTQYF; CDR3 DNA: TGTGCCAGCAGTTTCGACCCCGAGACTAGCGGCGCAGATACGCAGTATTTT
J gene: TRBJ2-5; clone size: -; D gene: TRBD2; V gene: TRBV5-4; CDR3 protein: CASSVTSGAQETQYF; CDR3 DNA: TGTGCCAGCAGCGTGACTAGCGGGGCCCAAGAGACCCAGTACTTC
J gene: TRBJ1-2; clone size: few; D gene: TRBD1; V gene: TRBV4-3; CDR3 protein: CASSQDHRGIPLYTF; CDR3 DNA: TGCGCCAGCAGCCAAGACCACAGGGGAATCCCCTTATACACCTTC
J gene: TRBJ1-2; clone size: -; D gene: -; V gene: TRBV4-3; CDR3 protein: CASSQDAGFDYGYTF; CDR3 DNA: TGCGCCAGCAGCCAAGACGCGGGCTTCGACTATGGCTACACCTTC
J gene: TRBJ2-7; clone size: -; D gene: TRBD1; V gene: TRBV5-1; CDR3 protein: CASSLGGGLYYEQYF; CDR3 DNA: TGCGCCAGCAGCTTGGGAGGGGGCCTGTACTACGAGCAGTACTTC
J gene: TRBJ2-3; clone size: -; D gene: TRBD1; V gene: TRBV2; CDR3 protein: CASSEDITGARDTQYF; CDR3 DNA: TGTGCCAGCAGTGAAGACATTACAGGGGCGCGAGATACGCAGTATTTT
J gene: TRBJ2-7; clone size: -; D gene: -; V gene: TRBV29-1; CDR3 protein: CSVTVTKSPSSYEQYF; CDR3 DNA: TGCAGCGTTACCGTGACTAAGTCCCCAAGCTCCTACGAGCAGTACTTC
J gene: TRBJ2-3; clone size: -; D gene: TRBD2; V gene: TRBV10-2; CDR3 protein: CASSASGARTSTDTQYF; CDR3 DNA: TGCGCCAGCAGTGCAAGCGGGGCACGAACTAGCACAGATACGCAGTATTTT